Below, one TCR beta chain is given with its context. This sample was taken from a study of T cells expressing NK-cell markers. Looking at the study overall: Repertoire data for TCR beta were derived from sorted T cells (CD3+CD56+NKG2C+, CD3+CD56+NKG2C- and CD3+CD56-NKG2C+).

Germline V CDR1 and CDR2: LGHDT, YNNKEL (reference sequence). CDR3 length: 14 residues. 5'RACE template switching with UMIs generated TCR beta cDNA. TCRdb reworked the 5' RACE reads into one entry per CDR3 protein, no DNA. The repertoire table contains approximately 460,000 distinct CDR3 sequences. Sequenced material: blood T cells: a sorted CD56 or NKG2C T cell subset, CD4+ or CD8+ T cells, or bulk PBMC T cells (not recorded which). The V call is TRBV3-1, the J call TRBJ1-6. This clonotype was obtained from a woman aged 18 to 75 in good health. CDR3 region: CASSQDGGGSPLHF.